The 25 T cell receptor beta chains below were found in one sample sequenced in a study of T cells after yellow fever vaccination. TCRdb re-called the 5' RACE reads through MiXCR, storing one row per CDR3 protein. The table shows around 68,000 distinct CDR3 sequences, with 7.3% occurring only once. Sequencing was performed on CD8+ T cells sorted from PBMCs, taken 10 days after the first yellow fever vaccination. These TCRs come from a man aged 18 to 29 who received the YFV17D yellow fever vaccine.

This clonotype was seen at least ten times. This chain connects TRBV6-2 or TRBV6-3 to TRBJ2-7; D is possibly TRBD1 (6 bases). The CDR3 runs to 13 residues. V was clipped by 7 bases and J by 5 bases, with 15 bases between them. The germline CDR1 and CDR2 sequences are MNHEY and SVGEGT. As DNA, the CDR3 is TGTGCCAGCACCCCTTCTCCAGGGGACGAGCAGTACGTC. Protein: CASTPSPGDEQYV.

This clonotype showed up many times. The genes are TRBV4-3 and TRBJ2-1, with a tentative D call TRBD1 (6 bases). Per germline, CDR1 LGHNA and CDR2 YSLEER. The V gene lost 1 base and the J gene lost 1 base, with 8 bases spanning the gap. The CDR3 totals 15 residues. The CDR3 sequence: CASSQGTASYNEQFF. The CDR3 DNA follows: TGCGCCAGCAGCCAAGGGACAGCTTCCTACAATGAGCAGTTCTTC.

This clonotype was recorded many times. The V call is TRBV19, the J call TRBJ2-1; tentatively, D is TRBD2 (5 bases). Trimming shortened V by 7 bases and J by 4 bases, and 17 bases separated the two germline ends. CDR1 LNHDA and CDR2 SQIVND come from the germline V gene (reference sequence). The CDR3 extends over 15 amino acids. CDR3 nucleotides: TGTGCCAGTAAGGCCCGGGGATTGGGGTACAATGAGCAGTTCTTC. Translated, it gives CASKARGLGYNEQFF.

This clonotype was seen many times. The chain is built from TRBV10-3 and TRBJ1-3, with TRBD1 as a possible D gene (6 bases). Looked up from germline, CDR1 is ENHRY and CDR2 is SYGVKD. This CDR3 spans 13 amino acids. V lost 6 bases to trimming and J lost 7 bases, with 13 bases between them. CDR3 bases: TGTGCCATCAGACCAGGGGACGACAACACCATATATTTT. This encodes CAIRPGDDNTIYF.

This clonotype was counted a few times. The rearrangement joins TRBV4-1 to TRBJ1-1; 7 bases align to TRBD1. This CDR3 comprises 15 residues. V trimming: 1 base; J trimming: 8 bases; junction bases outside the gene matches: 10. CDR1 is MGHRA and CDR2 is YSYEKL in the germline V gene. The CDR3 DNA reads TGCGCCAGCAGCCAAGTAAACAGGGGAAAAAACGAAGCTTTCTTT. Translation gives CASSQVNRGKNEAFF.

This clonotype appeared many times. One junction end does not reproduce the germline sequence, and a read error may be involved. The genes are TRBV4-3 and TRBJ2-7; D gene unclear. Germline V CDR1 and CDR2: LGHNA, YSLEER. The CDR3 length is 13 residues. Written as DNA, the CDR3 is TGCGCCAGCAGCCAAGATCTGGGGTACGGGCAGTACTTC. Protein product: CASSQDLGYGQYF.

This clonotype was counted ten times or more. This chain links TRBV2 with TRBJ1-3; TRBD1 is a possible D gene (5 bases). V lost 6 bases and J lost 2, with 11 bases in between. CDR1 is SNHLY and CDR2 is FYNNEI in the germline V gene. This CDR3 comprises 14 residues. The CDR3 bases are TGTGCCAGCAGCGACCGAGGGGCTGGAAACACCATATATTTT. Translated: CASSDRGAGNTIYF. The full variable domain, its missing parts supplied by reference TRBV2 and TRBJ1-3, is EPEVTQTPSHQVTQMGQEVILRCVPISNHLYFYWYRQILGQKVEFLVSFYNNEISEKSEIFDDQFSVERPDGSNFTLKIRSTKLEDSAMYFCASSDRGAGNTIYFGEGSWLTVV.

A remark on this clonotype: This may be a read error, as it is one base from a much larger clone. The chain is built from TRBV29-1 and TRBJ2-7; D is ambiguous. The CDR3 sequence is 13 residues long. The germline gives CDR1 SQVTM, CDR2 ANQGSEA. V was clipped by 4 bases and J by 7 bases, with 17 bases between them. DNA of the CDR3: TGCAGCGTTGTAGGATCCGCCTCTGGAGAGCAGTACGTC. As protein: CSVVGSASGEQYV.

This clonotype has ten or more counts. The J gene is TRBJ2-1, the V gene TRBV4-2; the D is unclear. Germline CDR1 reads LGHNA; CDR2 reads YNFKEQ. The CDR3 contains 14 residues. Trimming took 6 bases from V and 7 from J, leaving 16 bases between them. In nucleotides, the CDR3 is TGTGCCAGCAGACCCAACTCCGGCTGGAATGAGCAGTTCTTC. It specifies CASRPNSGWNEQFF.

This clonotype was found many times. The rearrangement joins TRBV6-1 to TRBJ2-7; D ambiguous. Trimming shortened V by 2 bases and J by 4 bases, and 15 bases separated the two germline ends. The CDR3 extends over 15 amino acids. CDR1 is MNHNS and CDR2 is SASEGT in the germline V gene. The DNA of the CDR3 is TGTGCCAGCAGTGAACTGGAGTCTGTAATGTACGAGCAGTACGTC. It yields the protein CASSELESVMYEQYV.

The chain combines TRBV6-1 with TRBJ1-1, with D possibly TRBD1 on 6 matching bases. Germline CDR1 and CDR2: MNHNS and SASEGT. The CDR3 runs to 14 residues. Trimming removed 7 bases at V and 4 bases at J, with 16 bases between. The CDR3 loop reads CASTEVGGGTEAFF. The CDR3 DNA follows: TGTGCCAGCACCGAGGTAGGGGGTGGCACTGAAGCTTTCTTT.

The rearrangement uses TRBV27 and TRBJ1-1, with D hard to call. This CDR3 spans 13 amino acids. Germline lookup yields CDR1 MNHEY and CDR2 SMNVEV (reference sequence). Trimming left V 6 bases short and J 4 bases short, with 12 bases between. The CDR3: CASRPSRVTEAFF. CDR3 coding DNA: TGTGCCAGCAGACCGTCGCGGGTCACTGAAGCTTTCTTT.

This clonotype was detected ten times or more. This chain connects TRBV7-6 to TRBJ2-3; D uncertain. This CDR3 is 13 amino acids long. V was shortened by 4 bases and J by 6 bases, with 11 bases between the two germline ends. Germline-derived CDR1 and CDR2 are SGHVS and FNYEAQ. CDR3 protein: CASSSPRWDTQYF. CDR3 nucleotide sequence: TGTGCCAGCAGCTCCCCTCGTTGGGATACGCAGTATTTT.

V and J are TRBV28 and TRBJ2-7, with D unresolved. Germline V gene sequence: CDR1 MDHEN, CDR2 SYDVKM. Trimming removed 3 bases at V and 2 bases at J, with 8 bases between. CDR3 length equals 13 residues. The CDR3 spells CASSFGVTYEQYV. For the CDR3, the DNA is TGTGCCAGCAGTTTTGGGGTCACCTACGAGCAGTACGTC.

With respect to this clonotype: A much bigger clone sits one base away, suggesting this may be a read error. The CDR3 spells CASSLVLAGATDAQYF. The DNA for the CDR3 is TGTGCCAGCAGTTTAGTGTTAGCGGGAGCCACAGATGCGCAGTATTTT. This chain joins TRBV28 and TRBJ2-3; 9 bases are a match to TRBD2. Germline CDR1 is MDHEN and CDR2 is SYDVKM. This CDR3 has 16 residues. Supplemented by reference TRBV28 and TRBJ2-3, the full variable domain reads DVKVTQSSRYLVKRTGEKVFLECVQDMDHENMFWYRQDPGLGLRLIYFSYDVKMKEKGDIPEGYSVSREKKERFSLILESASTNQTSMYLCASSLVLAGATDAQYFGPGTRLTVL.

This clonotype was found many times. The genes are TRBV7-9 and TRBJ2-1; 12 nucleotides line up with TRBD2. Trimming cost V 2 bases and J 9 bases; bases outside gene matches: 5. Germline loops: CDR1 SEHNR, CDR2 FQNEAQ (reference sequence). There are 15 residues in the CDR3. The CDR3 loop reads CASSLTTSGGIEQFF. The DNA for the CDR3 is TGTGCCAGCAGCTTAACGACTAGCGGGGGAATTGAGCAGTTCTTC.

At least ten counts were recorded for this clonotype. The chain joins TRBV5-1 to TRBJ1-1; possible D gene TRBD1, 5 bases. The CDR3 sequence is 15 residues long. Deletions cut 1 base from V and 0 bases from J, with 10 bases between. Germline-derived CDR1 and CDR2 are SGHRS and YFSETQ. The CDR3 protein is CASSLWGRLNTEAFF. The DNA for the CDR3 is TGCGCCAGCAGCTTGTGGGGCAGATTGAACACTGAAGCTTTCTTT.

This clonotype has at least ten counts. The genes are TRBV6-5 and TRBJ1-4, with D possibly matching TRBD1 (6 bases). The CDR3 sequence is 14 residues long. Germline V gene sequence: CDR1 MNHEY, CDR2 SVGAGI. V was pared by 2 bases and J by 5 bases, with 9 bases between. The CDR3 loop reads CASSYHRENEKLFF. CDR3 sequence (DNA): TGTGCCAGCAGTTACCACAGGGAGAATGAAAAACTGTTTTTT.

This clonotype has just a few counts. The chain is built from TRBV7-8 and TRBJ2-7, with D tentatively TRBD1 or TRBD2 (5 bases each). Germline values: CDR1 SGHVS, CDR2 FQNEAQ. This CDR3 is built from 15 residues. Trimming left V 6 bases short and J 4 bases short, with 19 bases between. The CDR3 bases are TGTGCCAGCAGTGGTGGTATGGGGGAAGATTACGAGCAGTACTTC. Amino acid sequence: CASSGGMGEDYEQYF.

This clonotype occurred many times. The rearrangement links TRBV10-2 to TRBJ1-4; D not resolved. Per the germline V gene, CDR1 is WSHSY and CDR2 is SAAADI. Trimming shortened V by 6 bases and J by 7 bases, and 15 bases separated the two germline ends. This CDR3 region has 14 residues. The CDR3 region is CASSAGPVGEKLFF. In DNA form, the CDR3 reads TGCGCCAGCAGCGCCGGGCCAGTCGGTGAAAAACTGTTTTTT.

This clonotype occurred many times. The V call is TRBV5-1, the J call TRBJ2-7, with 8 nucleotides matching TRBD1. The CDR3 sequence is 19 residues long. The J segment lost 2 bases and the V segment lost 4 bases, leaving 20 bases of the junction unmatched. In germline, CDR1 is SGHRS, CDR2 YFSETQ. CDR3 sequence (DNA): TGCGCCAGCAGCCCAACCGCTAGGGACAGGTTAACTCCGACCTACGAGCAGTACGTC. This gives the protein CASSPTARDRLTPTYEQYV.

Many counts were recorded for this clonotype. The gene calls are TRBV27 and TRBJ1-4; D gene ambiguous. Between the trimmed V and J ends, which lost 1 base and 0 bases, there was a span of 9 bases. This CDR3 is built from 16 residues. Germline V gene lookup returns CDR1 MNHEY and CDR2 SMNVEV (reference sequence). The CDR3 region is CASSLYFGATNEKLFF. CDR3 nucleotide sequence: TGTGCCAGCAGTTTATATTTTGGTGCAACTAATGAAAAACTGTTTTTT.

This clonotype occurred many times. The genes are TRBV15 and TRBJ2-1; 12 positions match TRBD2. The V segment lost 5 bases and the J segment 3 bases; nucleotides outside the gene matches: 5. Germline V CDR1 and CDR2: LNHNV, YYDKDF (reference sequence). The CDR3 runs 16 residues. The CDR3 sequence: CATSRQTSGGYNEQFF. CDR3 in DNA: TGTGCCACCAGCCGTCAGACTAGCGGGGGCTACAATGAGCAGTTCTTC.

At least ten counts were recorded for this clonotype. The CDR3: CASSYGGLGTEAFF. In nucleotides, the CDR3 is TGTGCCAGCAGTTACGGGGGGCTTGGCACTGAAGCTTTCTTT. This chain joins TRBV6-2 or TRBV6-3 and TRBJ1-1, with a tentative D call TRBD1 (6 bases). This CDR3 contains 14 residues. V shed 2 bases and J shed 4 bases, with 11 bases lying between them. CDR1 MNHEY and CDR2 SVGEGT come from the germline V gene.

This clonotype was seen many times. The rearrangement joins TRBV5-4 to TRBJ2-5, with a weak D call TRBD2 (7 bases). The germline V and J ends were trimmed by 4 bases and 5 bases, with 15 bases remaining between them. This CDR3 is 14 amino acids long. Germline-derived CDR1 and CDR2 are SGHNT and YYREEE (reference sequence). Here the CDR3 reads CASSVGGARETQYF. In DNA form, the CDR3 reads TGTGCCAGCAGCGTAGGGGGGGCTCGGGAGACCCAGTACTTC.